Shown below are 13 T cell receptor beta chains from a single sample sequenced in a study of blood T cell repertoires in COVID-19. Sequencing was performed with immunoSEQ multiplex PCR; in TCRdb, only in-frame clones are kept and a portion is missing. The sample includes roughly 120,000 clones, 80% to 95% of them seen just once. Sequenced material: peripheral blood. The receptors here all came from a man aged 50 to 59 with COVID-19, enrolled during active disease.

This sequence joins TRBV27 and TRBJ1-6, with a weak D call TRBD1 (6 bases). Germline V lookup: CDR1 MNHEY, CDR2 SMNVEV (reference sequence). This CDR3 is built from 16 residues. The V and J ends lost 2 bases and 5 bases respectively, with 13 bases between them. The CDR3 here is CASSLDGGGNNSPLHF. The CDR3 region has the DNA TGTGCCAGCAGTTTAGATGGGGGCGGAAATAATTCACCCCTCCACTTT.

This chain connects TRBV4-2 to TRBJ2-5, with 7 bases aligning to TRBD1. V dropped 0 bases and J dropped 4; count of bases not matched to a gene: 2. The CDR3 length is 14 residues. Germline V gene data show CDR1 as LGHNA and CDR2 as YNFKEQ. The CDR3: CASSQDGQAETQYF. The DNA of the CDR3 is TGTGCCAGCAGCCAAGACGGACAGGCAGAGACCCAGTACTTC.

The rearrangement uses TRBV5-1 and TRBJ2-3; TRBD2 agrees at 7 bases. From germline, CDR1 is SGHRS and CDR2 YFSETQ. This CDR3 has 14 amino acids. The trim removed 4 bases at V and 1 base at J, leaving 3 bases unmatched. The CDR3 sequence: CASSPSGGTDTQYF. In DNA, the CDR3 is TGCGCCAGCAGCCCAAGCGGGGGCACAGATACGCAGTATTTT.

J is TRBJ1-1 and V is TRBV12-3 or TRBV12-4; TRBD1 matches 11 bases. This CDR3 spans 13 amino acids. Trimming cost V 6 bases and J 6 bases; bases outside gene matches: 3. The CDR3 loop is CASSKGQGAEAFF. The CDR3 DNA is TGTGCCAGCAGCAAGGGACAGGGGGCTGAAGCTTTCTTT.

The chain couples TRBV19 to TRBJ2-3; D might be TRBD2 (7 bases). Germline values: CDR1 LNHDA, CDR2 SQIVND (reference sequence). V lost 4 bases to trimming and J lost 4 bases, with 12 bases between them. The CDR3 runs to 14 residues. The CDR3 sequence: CASSSPGGPDTQYF. CDR3 nucleotide sequence: TGTGCCAGTAGTAGTCCGGGGGGCCCAGATACGCAGTATTTT. Full variable domain (outside the CDR3, taken from reference TRBV19 and TRBJ2-3): DGGITQSPKYLFRKEGQNVTLSCEQNLNHDAMYWYRQDPGQGLRLIYYSQIVNDFQKGDIAEGYSVSREKKESFPLTVTSAQKNPTAFYLCASSSPGGPDTQYFGPGTRLTVL.

V gene TRBV13 combines with J gene TRBJ2-5, with D hard to call. V gave up 5 bases and J gave up 1 base, with 2 bases separating them. The CDR3 contains 11 residues. Germline lookup yields CDR1 PRHDT and CDR2 FYEKMQ (reference sequence). The CDR3 DNA reads as TGTGCCAGCAGCCTCCAAGAGACCCAGTACTTC. This codes for CASSLQETQYF. Together with reference TRBV13 and TRBJ2-5, the CDR3 gives the full variable domain: AAGVIQSPRHLIKEKRETATLKCYPIPRHDTVYWYQQGPGQDPQFLISFYEKMQSDKGSIPDRFSAQQFSDYHSELNMSSLELGDSALYFCASSLQETQYFGPGTRLLVL.

The V gene is TRBV7-2, the J gene TRBJ1-2; TRBD1 is a possible D gene (6 bases). V lost 1 base, J lost 8 bases, and 17 bases lay in between. The germline gives CDR1 SGHTA, CDR2 FQGNSA. This CDR3 has 15 residues. The chain's CDR3 is CASSLVVQGGYGYTF. The CDR3 DNA sequence: TGTGCCAGCAGCTTAGTGGTACAGGGAGGGTACGGCTACACCTTC.

The V and J genes are TRBV4-1 and TRBJ2-2, with a tentative D call TRBD1 (8 bases). The germline gives CDR1 MGHRA, CDR2 YSYEKL. Between the trimmed V and J ends, which lost 5 bases and 8 bases, there was a span of 15 bases. This CDR3 spans 14 amino acids. The DNA for the CDR3 is TGCGCCAGCAGCGTAGGACAGGGAGGGGGGGAGCTGTTTTTT. Protein product: CASSVGQGGGELFF.

This clone was found once. This chain joins TRBV4-3 and TRBJ1-1; D is unclear. Trimming took off 1 base at V and 4 bases at J, with 7 bases between the two ends. This CDR3 is built from 13 residues. From germline, CDR1 is LGHNA and CDR2 YSLEER. In DNA form, the CDR3 reads TGCGCCAGCAGCCAAGTGTGGAGCACTGAAGCTTTCTTT. It encodes CASSQVWSTEAFF.

This chain connects TRBV12-1 to TRBJ2-3; the D segment call TRBD2 is taken from the table without a DNA check. TRBV12-1 represents a pseudogene. The CDR3 sequence is 17 residues long. In DNA form, the CDR3 reads TGTGCCAGCAGCCTCGGGACTAGCGGGAGCTCCACAGATACGCAGTATTTT. Protein sequence: CASSLGTSGSSTDTQYF.

The chain has TRBV4-2 and TRBJ1-1; D might be TRBD1 (5 bases). Trimming removed 1 base from V and 8 bases from J, with 17 bases in between. CDR3 size: 15 residues. Germline values: CDR1 LGHNA, CDR2 YNFKEQ. The CDR3 loop is CASSQGGQGFVEAFF. DNA for the CDR3: TGTGCCAGCAGCCAAGGTGGGCAGGGTTTCGTCGAAGCTTTCTTT.

Here the CDR3 reads CASSLGVGSDQPQHF. The CDR3 bases are TGCGCCAGCAGCTTGGGGGTAGGGAGTGATCAGCCCCAGCATTTT. The genes are TRBV5-1 and TRBJ1-5, with D unresolved. This CDR3 region has 15 residues. With 0 bases removed from V and 5 bases from J, the gap between germline ends came to 12 bases. Germline loops: CDR1 SGHRS, CDR2 YFSETQ.

CDR3 in DNA: TGTGCCAGCTCACCTTCGACGGGAGGCCCTAACACCGGGGAGCTGTTTTTT. As protein: CASSPSTGGPNTGELFF. The chain joins TRBV18 to TRBJ2-2; TRBD2 aligns across 7 bases. Germline-derived CDR1 and CDR2 are KGHSH and LQKENI. The CDR3 is 17 residues long. V gave up 3 bases and J gave up 2 bases; unmatched junction bases: 9.